Listed here is a single T cell receptor (beta chain). Its target is unknown. The data were obtained in a study of beta chain features in type 1 diabetes. Study in general: No age, gender or cell yield differences were seen between patients and healthy donors. Notes on the study in general: Shortening of TCRB CDR3s, moderate but significant, appeared in all four CD4+ subsets of Type 1 diabetes patients.

Every isolated RNA sample was fully reverse transcribed, so sequencing captured expressed TCRB transcripts. Produced via immunoSEQ multiplex PCR; TCRdb's table is partial and in-frame only. This sample has 130,000 or so clones, with approximately 10% found just once. Germline V CDR1 and CDR2: LGHNA, YNFKEQ. The CDR3 consists of 15 residues. Trimming took off 3 bases at V and 0 bases at J, with 9 bases between the two ends. Sorted cells reached over 95% purity in every population. The origin of this receptor is a man in his thirties or forties with type 1 diabetes. Sequencing used central memory CD4+ T cells from blood. This rearrangement joins TRBV4-2 to TRBJ1-3, with D uncertain. The CDR3: CASSQPIGSGNTIYF. As DNA, the CDR3 is TGTGCCAGCAGCCAGCCGATCGGCTCTGGAAACACCATATATTTT.